A selection of T cell receptor beta chains follows, all from one sample in a study of post-analysis software for immune sequencing data. TCRdb redid the calling of the PCR reads with MiXCR, one entry per CDR3 protein. The data show approximately 730,000 distinct CDR3 sequences, roughly 27% seen once. Material: blood. The receptors were gathered from a girl aged 10 to 17 with multiple sclerosis. CDR3s include the opening cysteine and the closing phenylalanine or tryptophan. D genes are given only for firm matches. Rows may omit the clone size; those that give it use once, few, many or a size class.

CDR3nt: TGCGCCAGCAGCTTGGAACAGAACTATAATTCACCCCTCCACTTT
CDR3aa: CASSLEQNYNSPLHF
v_gene: TRBV5-1
abundance: once
d_gene: .
j_gene: TRBJ1-6

CDR3nt: TGTGCCAGCAGCCGACGGGGGTTTGATTCACCCCTCCACTTT
CDR3aa: CASSRRGFDSPLHF
v_gene: TRBV27
abundance: .
d_gene: .
j_gene: TRBJ1-6

CDR3nt: TGTGCCAGCAGCCTTGGGACTAGCGGGAAAGAAGAGACCCAGTACTTC
CDR3aa: CASSLGTSGKEETQYF
v_gene: TRBV11-2
abundance: .
d_gene: TRBD2
j_gene: TRBJ2-5

CDR3nt: TGCAGCGGACTGGTGGGGGCGGCAGATACGCAGTATTTT
CDR3aa: CSGLVGAADTQYF
v_gene: TRBV29-1
abundance: few
d_gene: .
j_gene: TRBJ2-3

CDR3nt: TGTGCCAGCAGTGAGGGTGGCCATATACCCCGGAATACGCAGTATTTT
CDR3aa: CASSEGGHIPRNTQYF
v_gene: TRBV2
abundance: .
d_gene: .
j_gene: TRBJ2-3

CDR3nt: TGTGCCATCAGCCTAGCGGGAGTCGTTGAGACCCAGTACTTC
CDR3aa: CAISLAGVVETQYF
v_gene: TRBV10-3
abundance: .
d_gene: TRBD2
j_gene: TRBJ2-5

CDR3nt: TGCAGTGCTAGGGGATCACTAGCGGACCAAGAGACCCAGGACTTC
CDR3aa: CSARGSLADQETQDF
v_gene: TRBV20-1
abundance: .
d_gene: TRBD2
j_gene: TRBJ2-5

CDR3nt: TGTGCCAGCAGCTTACGCAGGGTTTCTGGCGAGCAGTACTTC
CDR3aa: CASSLRRVSGEQYF
v_gene: TRBV11-2
abundance: .
d_gene: .
j_gene: TRBJ2-7

CDR3nt: TGCGCCAGCAGCTTCCGGACTAGCGGGAGAAGGGGTAACGAGCAGTACTTC
CDR3aa: CASSFRTSGRRGNEQYF
v_gene: TRBV5-1
abundance: few
d_gene: TRBD2
j_gene: TRBJ2-7

CDR3nt: TGTGCCAGCAGTTCCTCTATAGCGGGACACACAGATACGCAGTATTTT
CDR3aa: CASSSSIAGHTDTQYF
v_gene: TRBV6-2/TRBV6-3
abundance: few
d_gene: TRBD2
j_gene: TRBJ2-3

CDR3nt: TGTGCCACCCGGGGACAGGGCACAGATACGCAGTATTTT
CDR3aa: CATRGQGTDTQYF
v_gene: TRBV15
abundance: .
d_gene: TRBD1
j_gene: TRBJ2-3

CDR3nt: TGTGTCAGCATTGGACAGGGGAGGCCCTACACCTTC
CDR3aa: CVSIGQGRPYTF
v_gene: TRBV6-5
abundance: .
d_gene: TRBD1
j_gene: TRBJ1-2

CDR3nt: TGTACCACTTTATCACCGGGGACAGGGAGCATTCAGTACTTC
CDR3aa: CTTLSPGTGSIQYF
v_gene: TRBV27
abundance: .
d_gene: TRBD1
j_gene: TRBJ2-4

CDR3nt: TGCAGTGCTGACCTAGCGGGCACCTACGAGCAGTACTTC
CDR3aa: CSADLAGTYEQYF
v_gene: TRBV20-1
abundance: .
d_gene: TRBD2
j_gene: TRBJ2-7

CDR3nt: TGTGCCAGCAGCCCCCCAACGTCGCCGTGGGAGCAGTACTTC
CDR3aa: CASSPPTSPWEQYF
v_gene: TRBV5-4
abundance: .
d_gene: .
j_gene: TRBJ2-5

CDR3nt: TGCAGCGCCGGGGACTATGGCTACACCTTC
CDR3aa: CSAGDYGYTF
v_gene: TRBV29-1
abundance: .
d_gene: .
j_gene: TRBJ1-2

CDR3nt: TGCGCCAGCAGCCAAGAACCCCGTGGAGGCGATGAGCAGTACTTC
CDR3aa: CASSQEPRGGDEQYF
v_gene: TRBV4-1
abundance: .
d_gene: .
j_gene: TRBJ2-7

CDR3nt: TGCAGTGCTAGAGAATCTTCACCCCTCCACTTT
CDR3aa: CSARESSPLHF
v_gene: TRBV20-1
abundance: .
d_gene: .
j_gene: TRBJ1-6

CDR3nt: TGTGCCAGCAGCCCCCGAGACACGAGGAACTATGGCTACACCTTC
CDR3aa: CASSPRDTRNYGYTF
v_gene: TRBV7-9
abundance: .
d_gene: .
j_gene: TRBJ1-2

CDR3nt: TGTGCCAGCAGCCCGGACAGGGCTGGGGCCAACGTCCTGACTTTC
CDR3aa: CASSPDRAGANVLTF
v_gene: TRBV27
abundance: many
d_gene: TRBD1
j_gene: TRBJ2-6

CDR3nt: TGTGCCACCAGTGATCGACAGGGCCACGGCTACACCTTC
CDR3aa: CATSDRQGHGYTF
v_gene: TRBV24-1
abundance: .
d_gene: TRBD1
j_gene: TRBJ1-2

CDR3nt: TGCGCCAGCAGCTTGGAGGCCAGACCTAGCACAGATACGCAGTATTTT
CDR3aa: CASSLEARPSTDTQYF
v_gene: TRBV5-1
abundance: few
d_gene: .
j_gene: TRBJ2-3

CDR3nt: TGTGCCAGCAGCGTCAGCGGGAGAACGGCCGAGCAGTACTTC
CDR3aa: CASSVSGRTAEQYF
v_gene: TRBV9
abundance: few
d_gene: TRBD2
j_gene: TRBJ2-7

CDR3nt: TGTGCCAGCAGCTCTCTCAATCAGGACACAGATACGCAGTATTTT
CDR3aa: CASSSLNQDTDTQYF
v_gene: TRBV11-2
abundance: .
d_gene: .
j_gene: TRBJ2-3

CDR3nt: TGCGCCAGCAGCCAAGGAAGAGCGGCCGGCAATGAGCAGTTCTTC
CDR3aa: CASSQGRAAGNEQFF
v_gene: TRBV4-3
abundance: few
d_gene: .
j_gene: TRBJ2-1

CDR3nt: TGTGCCAGCAGCCAACGATTCTTCTCGGACAGGGTTTATACTAATGAGCAGTTCTTC
CDR3aa: CASSQRFFSDRVYTNEQFF
v_gene: TRBV3-1
abundance: .
d_gene: TRBD1
j_gene: TRBJ2-1

CDR3nt: TGTGCCATCAGGGACAGGGCCTATGGCTACACCTTC
CDR3aa: CAIRDRAYGYTF
v_gene: TRBV10-3
abundance: few
d_gene: TRBD1
j_gene: TRBJ1-2

CDR3nt: TGTGCCAGCAGCGTAGCTACTAAGACTAGCGGTTCGGTTCCCTATACGCAGTATTTT
CDR3aa: CASSVATKTSGSVPYTQYF
v_gene: TRBV9
abundance: .
d_gene: TRBD2
j_gene: TRBJ2-3

CDR3nt: TGTGCCAGCAGCCGGACAGACCAGGACTCTTACGAGCAGTACTTC
CDR3aa: CASSRTDQDSYEQYF
v_gene: TRBV14
abundance: .
d_gene: .
j_gene: TRBJ2-7

CDR3nt: TGTGCCAGCAGTCCCGGGACAGGGCGTAATTCACCCCTCCACTTT
CDR3aa: CASSPGTGRNSPLHF
v_gene: TRBV6-5
abundance: .
d_gene: TRBD1
j_gene: TRBJ1-6

CDR3nt: TGTGCCAGCAGCTTAAGGGGGGGGCAGGGGCAGAAAGAGACCCAGTACTTC
CDR3aa: CASSLRGGQGQKETQYF
v_gene: TRBV7-2
abundance: .
d_gene: .
j_gene: TRBJ2-5

CDR3nt: TGTGCCAGCAGCTTTCAGGGGACCTCTCAAGAGGCCCAGTACTTC
CDR3aa: CASSFQGTSQEAQYF
v_gene: TRBV5-6
abundance: .
d_gene: .
j_gene: TRBJ2-5

CDR3nt: TGTGCCAGCAGCAAAACTCGGGACAGGGTGGACAATGAGCAGTTCTTC
CDR3aa: CASSKTRDRVDNEQFF
v_gene: TRBV21-1
abundance: .
d_gene: .
j_gene: TRBJ2-1

CDR3nt: TGTGCCAGCAGCCAAGAACTGCTAGCGGGAGAGAAGCAGTTCTTC
CDR3aa: CASSQELLAGEKQFF
v_gene: TRBV14
abundance: few
d_gene: TRBD2
j_gene: TRBJ2-1

CDR3nt: TGCAGCGTTGAAGAGACGTTGACAGATACGCAGTATTTT
CDR3aa: CSVEETLTDTQYF
v_gene: TRBV29-1
abundance: few
d_gene: .
j_gene: TRBJ2-3

CDR3nt: TGTGCCAGCAGCGGCCCCGGGGGGGCCAGGGCTGAAGCTTTCTTT
CDR3aa: CASSGPGGARAEAFF
v_gene: TRBV28
abundance: few
d_gene: .
j_gene: TRBJ1-1

CDR3nt: TGCAGCGTTGAAGATTACAGGACACCCAATGAGCAGTTCTTC
CDR3aa: CSVEDYRTPNEQFF
v_gene: TRBV29-1
abundance: few
d_gene: .
j_gene: TRBJ2-1

CDR3nt: TGCAGTGCTAGAACCCCGGGACTAGCGTCTGGAACCCAGTACTTC
CDR3aa: CSARTPGLASGTQYF
v_gene: TRBV20-1
abundance: .
d_gene: TRBD2
j_gene: TRBJ2-5

CDR3nt: TGTGCCAGCAGCTTTTTGGCAGGTCCTATACAAGAGACCCAGTACTTC
CDR3aa: CASSFLAGPIQETQYF
v_gene: TRBV7-9
abundance: .
d_gene: .
j_gene: TRBJ2-5

CDR3nt: TGTGCCAGCGGACAGGGGAGGAATCAGCCCCAGCATTTT
CDR3aa: CASGQGRNQPQHF
v_gene: TRBV6-2/TRBV6-3
abundance: .
d_gene: TRBD1
j_gene: TRBJ1-5

CDR3nt: TGTGCCAGCAGTAAAACCGGACTAGCGGGAGGCGCAGGGGCCAAAAACATTCAGTACTTC
CDR3aa: CASSKTGLAGGAGAKNIQYF
v_gene: TRBV6-1
abundance: .
d_gene: TRBD2
j_gene: TRBJ2-4

CDR3nt: TGCAGTGCACTCCGGGGGCCCGCCCAAGAGACCCAGTACTTC
CDR3aa: CSALRGPAQETQYF
v_gene: TRBV20-1
abundance: .
d_gene: .
j_gene: TRBJ2-5

CDR3nt: TGCAGTGCTAGTGATGCATCCAGGGGCTACAATGAGCAGTTCTTC
CDR3aa: CSASDASRGYNEQFF
v_gene: TRBV20-1
abundance: .
d_gene: .
j_gene: TRBJ2-1

CDR3nt: TGTGCCAGCACCCCTATGGGCTCCTACAATGAGCAGTTCTTC
CDR3aa: CASTPMGSYNEQFF
v_gene: TRBV6-2/TRBV6-3
abundance: few
d_gene: .
j_gene: TRBJ2-1

CDR3nt: TGTGCCAGCAGTTACTCGGGACAGGGAAGTTTGGATGGCTACACCTTC
CDR3aa: CASSYSGQGSLDGYTF
v_gene: TRBV6-2/TRBV6-3
abundance: .
d_gene: TRBD1
j_gene: TRBJ1-2

CDR3nt: TGCGCCAGCAGCCAAGAGATCCATGGCGAGCAGTACTTC
CDR3aa: CASSQEIHGEQYF
v_gene: TRBV4-3
abundance: few
d_gene: .
j_gene: TRBJ2-7

CDR3nt: TGCGCCAGCAGCCGGGTCGGGCAGGGGAGGTCCGAGCAGTACTTC
CDR3aa: CASSRVGQGRSEQYF
v_gene: TRBV4-3
abundance: .
d_gene: .
j_gene: TRBJ2-7

CDR3nt: TGCGCCGGTGGTATTCAGTACTTC
CDR3aa: CAGGIQYF
v_gene: TRBV10-1
abundance: many
d_gene: .
j_gene: TRBJ2-4

CDR3nt: TGTGCCAGCAGCCCCCAGCTAGCGGGGGGCACAGATACGCAGTATTTT
CDR3aa: CASSPQLAGGTDTQYF
v_gene: TRBV7-2
abundance: few
d_gene: TRBD2
j_gene: TRBJ2-3

CDR3nt: TGTGCCAGCAGCCCAAGAGGCAGCGGGAGTATAGATACGCAGTATTTT
CDR3aa: CASSPRGSGSIDTQYF
v_gene: TRBV7-9
abundance: few
d_gene: TRBD2
j_gene: TRBJ2-3

CDR3nt: TGCAGTGCCTCCGAGGGTGCGGGAGGTATGGGCGAGCAGTACTTC
CDR3aa: CSASEGAGGMGEQYF
v_gene: TRBV20-1
abundance: .
d_gene: TRBD2
j_gene: TRBJ2-7

CDR3nt: TGTGCCAGCAGCGTAGATCCAGCGGGGGCCTACAATGAGCAGTTCTTC
CDR3aa: CASSVDPAGAYNEQFF
v_gene: TRBV9
abundance: few
d_gene: TRBD2
j_gene: TRBJ2-1

CDR3nt: TGTGCCAGCAAACCGGGGGCCATGAACACTGAAGCTTTCTTT
CDR3aa: CASKPGAMNTEAFF
v_gene: TRBV7-2
abundance: .
d_gene: .
j_gene: TRBJ1-1

CDR3nt: TGTGCCAGAGTGGGCGGAGATACGCAGTATTTT
CDR3aa: CARVGGDTQYF
v_gene: TRBV12-3/TRBV12-4
abundance: .
d_gene: .
j_gene: TRBJ2-3

CDR3nt: TGTGCCAGCAGTTTTAGAGGGGGGATCAAAAACATTCAGTACTTC
CDR3aa: CASSFRGGIKNIQYF
v_gene: TRBV28
abundance: few
d_gene: .
j_gene: TRBJ2-4

CDR3nt: TGTGCCAGCAGCTCCCAAAGGGCAGGGGCATACACCGGGGAGCTGTTTTTT
CDR3aa: CASSSQRAGAYTGELFF
v_gene: TRBV9
abundance: few
d_gene: .
j_gene: TRBJ2-2

CDR3nt: TGTGCCAGCAGTTACTCGACAGAGCAAGAGACCCAGTACTTC
CDR3aa: CASSYSTEQETQYF
v_gene: TRBV6-2/TRBV6-3
abundance: few
d_gene: .
j_gene: TRBJ2-5

CDR3nt: TGCGCCACACCTTCGGGACAGGGGGCTGGGGCCAACGTCCTGACTTTC
CDR3aa: CATPSGQGAGANVLTF
v_gene: TRBV5-1
abundance: .
d_gene: TRBD1
j_gene: TRBJ2-6

CDR3nt: TGTGCCAGCAGCGCGATAATGAACACTGAAGCTTTCTTT
CDR3aa: CASSAIMNTEAFF
v_gene: TRBV5-6
abundance: .
d_gene: .
j_gene: TRBJ1-1

CDR3nt: TGTGCCATCAGTGAGTCTCAGGGACAGGGGGCCTCCTACGAGCAGTACTTC
CDR3aa: CAISESQGQGASYEQYF
v_gene: TRBV10-3
abundance: .
d_gene: TRBD1
j_gene: TRBJ2-7